The next 15 T cell receptor beta chains were all read from a single sample in a study of human T cells and chemical hapten exposure. Using its own MiXCR run on the RACE reads, TCRdb lists one record per CDR3 protein. The sample gives just under 350,000 distinct CDR3 sequences, roughly 6.9% of which show up once; less than 10% is in the top ten. This sample's time point: patch test 1, 2 weeks after DPC sensitization. The treatment is: therapeutic diphenylcyclopropenone sensitization with weekly scalp DPC. This specimen consisted of whole blood, obtained in connection with sensitization to the hapten diphenylcyclopropenone (DPC). The receptors shown here come from a woman aged 18-30 years with alopecia areata. Some clones in this sample may be carry-over from other donors' samples.

This clonotype was picked up many times. This chain uses TRBV6-2 or TRBV6-3 with TRBJ1-1, with D unclear. CDR1 and CDR2 from the germline V gene are MNHEY and SVGEGT. There are 14 residues in the CDR3. V lost 6 bases, J lost 6 bases, and 17 bases lay in between. CDR3: CASRLPGVPAEAFF. For the CDR3, the DNA is TGTGCCAGCAGACTCCCTGGGGTACCTGCTGAAGCTTTCTTT.

This chain links TRBV20-1 with TRBJ1-4, with 7 bases matching TRBD1. The CDR3 covers 12 residues. Germline V CDR1 and CDR2: DFQATT, SNEGSKA (reference sequence). CDR3 protein: CSAPQGTEKLFF. The CDR3 DNA reads TGCAGCGCTCCACAGGGGACTGAAAAACTGTTTTTT.

The J gene is TRBJ1-2, the V gene TRBV29-1; 7 nucleotides match TRBD1. The CDR3 extends over 16 amino acids. Germline assignment: CDR1 SQVTM and CDR2 ANQGSEA. With 0 bases clipped from V and 6 bases from J, the junction kept 13 bases outside the gene matches. CDR3 sequence: CSVEDRTGTVSNGYTF. The CDR3 nucleotides are TGCAGCGTTGAAGATCGGACCGGGACAGTGAGTAATGGCTACACCTTC. Complete variable domain (other parts from reference TRBV29-1 and TRBJ1-2): SAVISQKPSRDICQRGTSLTIQCQVDSQVTMMFWYRQQPGQSLTLIATANQGSEATYESGFVIDKFPISRPNLTFSTLTVSNMSPEDSSIYLCSVEDRTGTVSNGYTFGSGTRLTVV.

CDR3 nucleotide sequence: TGTGCCAGCAGCCGGGACCTCCCCTCTGGAAACACCATATATTTT. Translated: CASSRDLPSGNTIYF. The rearrangement uses TRBV7-2 and TRBJ1-3, with D possibly being TRBD1 (5 bases). This CDR3 comprises 15 residues. CDR1 and CDR2 from the germline V gene are SGHTA and FQGNSA. V lost 5 bases to trimming and J lost 0 bases, with 11 bases between them. The full variable domain, with the rest looked up from reference TRBV7-2 and TRBJ1-3, is GAGVSQSPSNKVTEKGKDVELRCDPISGHTALYWYRQSLGQGLEFLIYFQGNSAPDKSGLPSDRFSAERTGGSVSTLTIQRTQQEDSAVYLCASSRDLPSGNTIYFGEGSWLTVV.

This clonotype was seen ten or more times. The genes are TRBV7-9 and TRBJ1-4; D not resolved. Germline lookup yields CDR1 SEHNR and CDR2 FQNEAQ (reference sequence). With 6 bases removed from V and 0 bases from J, the gap between germline ends came to 8 bases. The CDR3 is made up of 14 amino acids. In nucleotides, the CDR3 is TGTGCCAGCAGTACAGATGCAACTAATGAAAAACTGTTTTTT. Translating it yields CASSTDATNEKLFF.

This clonotype has at least ten counts. V is TRBV5-1 and J is TRBJ2-1; no reliable D call. The CDR3 consists of 13 residues. Germline V gives CDR1 SGHRS, CDR2 YFSETQ. Trimming cost V 3 bases and J 5 bases, with 9 bases left between them. In nucleotides, the CDR3 is TGCGCCAGCAGCTCTGACCGGAACAATGAGCAGTTCTTC. It is translated as CASSSDRNNEQFF.

This clonotype appeared many times. The chain is built from TRBV6-5 and TRBJ2-7; tentatively, D is TRBD2 (5 bases). CDR1 and CDR2 from the germline V gene are MNHEY and SVGAGI. The CDR3 contains 15 residues. V lost 0 bases, J lost 3 bases, and 12 bases lay in between. CDR3 region: CASSYSRAGGYEQYF. The DNA for the CDR3 is TGTGCCAGCAGTTACTCGAGGGCAGGAGGCTACGAGCAGTACTTC.

This clonotype was detected ten times or more. The chain joins TRBV4-1 to TRBJ2-3; 11 bases agree with TRBD2. J gave up 3 bases and V 1 base, and 9 bases lay outside the gene matches. The CDR3 sequence is 18 residues long. CDR1 MGHRA and CDR2 YSYEKL come from the germline V gene. CDR3 sequence reads: CASSQGLAGGKLTDTQYF. The CDR3 coding sequence is TGCGCCAGCAGCCAAGGGCTAGCGGGGGGCAAACTAACAGATACGCAGTATTTT.

This clonotype has a count of ten or more. The rearrangement links TRBV5-4 to TRBJ2-3; D is uncertain. The V and J ends lost 6 bases and 4 bases respectively, with 15 bases between them. Germline V lookup: CDR1 SGHNT, CDR2 YYREEE (reference sequence). This CDR3 spans 14 amino acids. The chain's CDR3 is CASTLLSGADTQYF. The CDR3, as DNA: TGTGCCAGCACCCTACTGAGTGGGGCAGATACGCAGTATTTT. The whole variable domain, filled in from reference TRBV5-4 and TRBJ2-3, reads ETGVTQSPTHLIKTRGQQVTLRCSSQSGHNTVSWYQQALGQGPQFIFQYYREEENGRGNFPPRFSGLQFPNYSSELNVNALELDDSALYLCASTLLSGADTQYFGPGTRLTVL.

The rearrangement joins TRBV7-9 to TRBJ1-2; D not resolved. The V gene lost 8 bases and the J gene lost 0 bases, with 7 bases spanning the gap. The CDR3 loop spans 12 amino acids. In germline, CDR1 is SEHNR, CDR2 FQNEAQ (reference sequence). CDR3 region: CASGPANYGYTF. The CDR3 region has the DNA TGTGCCAGCGGGCCAGCTAACTATGGCTACACCTTC.

This clonotype was counted ten times or more. At one of its ends the junction is not consistent with the germline gene, which may arise from a read error. V is TRBV7-2 and J is TRBJ2-1, with a possible D match to TRBD2 (6 bases). CDR1 SGHTA and CDR2 FQGNSA come from the germline V gene. The CDR3 has 13 amino acids. CDR3 nucleotide sequence: TGTGCCAGCAGCTTTTTCGGGGGAAATGGGTGGGTCTTC. As protein: CASSFFGGNGWVF.

This clonotype was recorded many times. The V call is TRBV12-3 or TRBV12-4, the J call TRBJ2-3; 8 bases agree with TRBD2. This CDR3 spans 16 amino acids. V shed 2 bases and J 4 bases; nucleotides not matched to a gene: 8. CDR3 coding DNA: TGTGCCAGCAGTTTACCGGACGGGGGGGCCTCAGATACGCAGTATTTT. Residues: CASSLPDGGASDTQYF.

This clonotype has a count of ten or more. The chain combines TRBV3-1 with TRBJ2-2, with a possible D match to TRBD2 (5 bases). The CDR3 is made up of 14 amino acids. Per germline, CDR1 LGHDT and CDR2 YNNKEL (reference sequence). Trimming took off 10 bases at V and 0 bases at J, with 12 bases between the two ends. The CDR3 loop is CATRGRANTGELFF. The CDR3, as DNA: TGTGCCACCAGAGGGAGAGCGAACACCGGGGAGCTGTTTTTT.

The chain employs TRBV13 and TRBJ2-1, with 13 bases aligning to TRBD2. Per germline, CDR1 PRHDT and CDR2 FYEKMQ (reference sequence). Trimming removed 4 bases from V and 2 bases from J; junction bases left unmatched: 2. The length of the CDR3 is 16 residues. CDR3 protein: CASSSGTSGAYNEQFF. In DNA, the CDR3 is TGTGCCAGCAGCTCAGGGACTAGCGGGGCCTACAATGAGCAGTTCTTC.

This clonotype was detected ten times or more. The chain's CDR3 is CASSPRHRGPSYEQYF. The DNA for the CDR3 is TGTGCCAGCAGCCCACGACACAGGGGCCCCTCCTACGAGCAGTACTTC. This chain connects TRBV14 to TRBJ2-7, with TRBD1 matching 7 bases. Germline assignment: CDR1 SGHDN and CDR2 FVKESK. With 4 bases clipped from V and 0 bases from J, the junction kept 9 bases outside the gene matches. This CDR3 comprises 16 residues. Combining the CDR3 with reference TRBV14 and TRBJ2-7 gives the whole variable domain EAGVTQFPSHSVIEKGQTVTLRCDPISGHDNLYWYRRVMGKEIKFLLHFVKESKQDESGMPNNRFLAERTGGTYSTLKVQPAELEDSGVYFCASSPRHRGPSYEQYFGPGTRLTVT.